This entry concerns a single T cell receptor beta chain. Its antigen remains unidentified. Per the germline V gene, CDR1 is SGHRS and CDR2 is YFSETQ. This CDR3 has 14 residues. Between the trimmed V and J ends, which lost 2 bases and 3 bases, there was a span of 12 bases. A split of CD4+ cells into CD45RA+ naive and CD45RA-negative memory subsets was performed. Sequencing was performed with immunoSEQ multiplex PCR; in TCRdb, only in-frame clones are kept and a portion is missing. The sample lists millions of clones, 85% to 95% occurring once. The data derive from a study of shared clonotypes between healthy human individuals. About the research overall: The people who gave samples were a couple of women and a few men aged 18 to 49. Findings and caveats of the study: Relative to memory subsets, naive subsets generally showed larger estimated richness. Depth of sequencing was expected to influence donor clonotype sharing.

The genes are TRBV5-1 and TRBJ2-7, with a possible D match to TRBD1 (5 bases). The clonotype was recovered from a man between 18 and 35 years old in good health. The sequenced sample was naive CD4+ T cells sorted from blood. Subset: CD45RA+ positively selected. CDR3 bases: TGCGCCAGCAGCTTCCAGGGTTCGGACTACGAGCAGTACTTC. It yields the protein CASSFQGSDYEQYF.